This T cell receptor (beta chain) came from a study of blood T cell repertoires in COVID-19. Assay used: immunoSEQ multiplex PCR; TCRdb lists only in-frame clones, some missing. This table has about 480,000 clones, roughly 90% appearing once. Resolution of symptoms, clearance, or two negative PCRs was present in recovered Cohort 3 donors. Germline V gives CDR1 LGHNA, CDR2 YSLEER. The V gene lost 0 bases and the J gene lost 6 bases, with 14 bases spanning the gap. This CDR3 is built from 15 residues. This sequence originates from a woman aged 40 to 50 who had recovered from COVID-19. This rearrangement joins TRBV4-3 to TRBJ1-2, with D possibly matching TRBD1 (6 bases). The sequenced material came from PBMCs or T cells enriched from blood (not recorded which). CDR3 bases: TGCGCCAGCAGCCAAGATGGGTACAGGGAGAATGGCTACACCTTC. Translation: CASSQDGYRENGYTF.